This is a list of T cell receptor beta chains from one sample in a study of cytomegalovirus exposure and HLA in healthy donors. Clones were read by immunoSEQ multiplex PCR, and TCRdb kept only the in-frame ones, dropping some. The data hold 200,000 to 250,000 clones, with approximately 82% observed a single time. The material sequenced was PBMCs. These receptors were obtained from a woman between 40 and 50 years old in good health and CMV-seronegative. CDR3s leave out the opening cysteine and the closing phenylalanine or tryptophan.

V: TRBV15
CDR3: ATRELSSGNTIY

V: TRBV7-2
CDR3: ASSLGEVQPQH

V: TRBV7-8
CDR3: ASSLGDRVYEQY

V: TRBV7-6
CDR3: ASSRMPGERGTGELF

V: TRBV5-4
CDR3: ASSLAGEQF

V: TRBV5-6
CDR3: ASSLGRSGANVLT

V: TRBV9
CDR3: ASSATGTGTEAF

V: TRBV5-4
CDR3: ASSTRLAGGRADTQY

V: TRBV28
CDR3: ASSLPRGYQPQH

V: TRBV11-3
CDR3: ASSLFRGETQY

V: TRBV5-1
CDR3: ASSLDPSGQLF

V: TRBV7-3
CDR3: ASSPLHGINYGYT

V: TRBV13
CDR3: ASTLSRNTEAF

V: TRBV7-9
CDR3: ASSPTGGTDTQY

V: TRBV5-5
CDR3: ASSPDRGYNQPQH

V: TRBV5-5
CDR3: ASSFIDKSSYEQY

V: TRBV7-2
CDR3: ASSLAMAEQY

V: TRBV5-5
CDR3: ASGTVLETQY

V: TRBV6-6
CDR3: ASSRGGRDHQPQH

V: TRBV5-4
CDR3: ASSRPGTGYGYT

V: TRBV9
CDR3: ASSVGVDTQY

V: TRBV6-5
CDR3: ASSGVGQVDYGYT

V: TRBV6-4
CDR3: ASSDPITPPRGYT

V: TRBV4-1
CDR3: ASSRQGPPADTGELF

V: TRBV19
CDR3: ASRTGGGTEAF

V: TRBV5-1
CDR3: ASSLEAPGGSPLH

V: TRBV21-1
CDR3: ASSKGDRGPFTGELF

V: TRBV28
CDR3: ASSFGGSGGETQY

V: TRBV7-6
CDR3: ASSDSPRGEEKLF

V: TRBV4-3
CDR3: ASSQELGQGNEKLF

V: TRBV7-9
CDR3: ASSSRGSGNTIY

V: TRBV6-6
CDR3: ASTMDSPYEQY

V: TRBV6-1
CDR3: ASSEYSKSGPQH

V: TRBV7-9
CDR3: SSSLVSGGGDTGELF

V: TRBV5-5
CDR3: ASSLDRSSYEQY

V: TRBV28
CDR3: ASLGHGPQPQH

V: TRBV11-3
CDR3: ASSPGSGETQY

V: TRBV7-2
CDR3: ASSHGQVGVYEQY

V: TRBV7-2
CDR3: ASSLYGFYNSPLH

V: TRBV7-3
CDR3: ASSRTGDETGTDTQY

V: TRBV5-1
CDR3: ASSLGARQGWPGELF

V: TRBV28
CDR3: ASSFRTAHTEAF

V: TRBV5-6
CDR3: ASSLARGINEKLF

V: TRBV5-1
CDR3: ASSPVWGGNTEAF

V: TRBV4-2
CDR3: ASSQVALTGRETQY

V: TRBV5-8
CDR3: ASSKDRGDTQY

V: TRBV29-1
CDR3: SVERDRGYNEQF

V: TRBV7-9
CDR3: ASSPRGTRTGELF

V: TRBV6-5
CDR3: ASSHLGRDYEQY

V: TRBV19
CDR3: ASSIDMASVAIDTQY

V: TRBV2
CDR3: ASKEGTEAF